A single sample is the source of the 29 T cell receptor beta chains below, sequenced in a study of blood T cells in healthy people across ages. It was with a sample-barcoded 5' primer and a J-beta primer mix that a second PCR of about 6 to 12 cycles was run. Each CDR3 protein gets one entry after TCRdb re-called the 5' RACE reads with MiXCR. The sample holds about 900,000 distinct CDR3 sequences, 62% seen once. Sample: blood. These receptors were taken from a man aged 25-45 years in good health.

The chain recombines TRBV29-1 with TRBJ2-1; the match to TRBD2 covers 9 bases. The CDR3 extends over 13 amino acids. Germline CDR1 is SQVTM and CDR2 is ANQGSEA. V trimming: 6 bases; J trimming: 6 bases; junction bases outside the gene matches: 6. CDR3 sequence (DNA): TGCAGCGTCTTTAGCGGGGGTGGCAATGAGCAGTTCTTC. Its protein product is CSVFSGGGNEQFF.

Of note for this clonotype: At one end the junction does not follow the germline gene, possibly because of a read error. The J gene is TRBJ2-5, the V gene TRBV9, with 9 bases that match TRBD1. CDR3 length: 19 residues. Germline V gene data show CDR1 as SGDLS and CDR2 as YYNGEE. The CDR3 protein is CASSAGTGYRWDNRETQYF. As DNA, the CDR3 is TGTGCCAGTAGCGCCGGGACAGGGTATAGATGGGATAACAGAGAGACCCAGTACTTC.

In regard to this clonotype: A much larger clone lies a single base off, so this may be a read error. CDR3 region: CASSALAGGVDEQFF. CDR3 coding DNA: TGTGCCAGCAGTGCCCTAGCGGGGGGAGTCGATGAGCAGTTCTTC. The V and J genes are TRBV6-1 and TRBJ2-1; 11 bases are shared with TRBD2. Trimming at V came to 4 bases and at J to 8 bases, leaving 7 bases not matched to a gene. The germline V gene encodes CDR1 MNHNS and CDR2 SASEGT. The CDR3 extends over 15 amino acids.

This clonotype was detected only once. The chain couples TRBV12-3 or TRBV12-4 to TRBJ2-7; tentatively, D is TRBD1 (6 bases). The J call may not be correct, given that the DNA end is closer to TRBJ2-5. The CDR3 spans 13 residues. The CDR3 sequence: CASSPPQGWTQYF. As DNA, the CDR3 is TGTGCCAGCAGCCCCCCCCAGGGGTGGACCCAGTACTTC.

The chain joins TRBV5-1 to TRBJ2-5; a possible D gene is TRBD2 (6 bases). CDR3 length: 15 amino acids. V was clipped by 0 bases and J by 1 base, with 10 bases between them. From germline, CDR1 is SGHRS and CDR2 YFSETQ. Here the CDR3 reads CASSLVGLSQETQYF. CDR3 in DNA: TGCGCCAGCAGCTTGGTTGGACTATCCCAAGAGACCCAGTACTTC.

The chain couples TRBV6-6 to TRBJ2-7, with unresolved D. This CDR3 is 12 amino acids long. Germline assignment: CDR1 MNHNY and CDR2 SVGAGI (reference sequence). V lost 7 bases and J lost 5, with 12 bases in between. CDR3 loop: CASTSVWDEQYF. The CDR3 nucleotides are TGTGCCAGCACTTCGGTTTGGGACGAGCAGTACTTC.

J is TRBJ2-7 and V is TRBV7-2, with 9 positions matching TRBD1. The V gene's germline CDR1 is SGHTA and CDR2 FQGNSA. The V and J ends lost 2 bases and 2 bases, in that order; junction bases with no gene match: 10. CDR3 size: 17 residues. CDR3 bases: TGTGCCAGCAGCTTAACCGGGACAGGGTATCGAGCCTACGAGCAGTACTTC. This sequence encodes CASSLTGTGYRAYEQYF.

The rearrangement uses TRBV7-3 and TRBJ2-1; D not certain. The V end lost 2 bases, the J end lost 10 bases, and 9 bases lay between the germline ends. Germline V lookup: CDR1 SGHTA, CDR2 FQGTGA. This CDR3 is built from 12 residues. The CDR3 region has the DNA TGTGCCAGCAGCTTATCGTCCGGGGAGCAGTTCTTC. It yields the protein CASSLSSGEQFF.

The chain combines TRBV15 with TRBJ2-5, with a tentative D call TRBD2 (7 bases). The CDR3 consists of 14 residues. Germline V gene lookup returns CDR1 LNHNV and CDR2 YYDKDF (reference sequence). Trimming took off 4 bases at V and 2 bases at J, with 11 bases between the two ends. The CDR3 is CATSNRGAQETQYF. The DNA of the CDR3 is TGTGCCACCAGCAACCGGGGGGCTCAAGAGACCCAGTACTTC. The full variable domain, in which reference TRBV15 and TRBJ2-5 provide the parts outside the CDR3, is DAMVIQNPRYQVTQFGKPVTLSCSQTLNHNVMYWYQQKSSQAPKLLFHYYDKDFNNEADTPDNFQSRRPNTSFCFLDIRSPGLGDTAMYLCATSNRGAQETQYFGPGTRLLVL.

The gene calls are TRBV20-1 and TRBJ2-5; TRBD2 might be the D (5 bases). The ends were cut back, 3 bases at V and 9 bases at J, with 14 bases in the middle. Germline V gene lookup returns CDR1 DFQATT and CDR2 SNEGSKA (reference sequence). CDR3 length: 12 amino acids. CDR3 DNA: TGCAGTGCTAGTGGAGTTTTCGGGGCCCAGTACTTC. It codes for CSASGVFGAQYF.

The V call is TRBV2, the J call TRBJ1-5; 7 bases align to TRBD1. Germline values: CDR1 SNHLY, CDR2 FYNNEI. The V gene end was trimmed by 4 bases and the J gene end by 1 base; junction bases not matched to a gene: 4. This CDR3 spans 15 amino acids. The CDR3 here is CASSVQGTSNQPQHF. CDR3 DNA: TGTGCCAGCAGTGTACAGGGGACAAGCAATCAGCCCCAGCATTTT.

This clonotype was seen a few times. V is TRBV4-3 and J is TRBJ2-2; 11 bases map to TRBD2. Germline V gene data show CDR1 as LGHNA and CDR2 as YSLEER. V dropped 0 bases and J dropped 5; count of bases not matched to a gene: 5. The length of the CDR3 is 17 residues. The CDR3 bases are TGCGCCAGCAGCCAAGAAGGGCTAGCGGGGGGTACCGGGGAGCTGTTTTTT. Its protein product is CASSQEGLAGGTGELFF.

This clonotype was observed a few times. The chain uses TRBV4-2 and TRBJ1-2; possible D gene TRBD1, 5 bases. CDR3 length: 15 amino acids. Per the germline V gene, CDR1 is LGHNA and CDR2 is YNFKEQ. Between the trimmed V and J ends, which lost 7 bases and 0 bases, there was a span of 15 bases. CDR3 amino acids: CASTSTPGANYGYTF. The CDR3 DNA sequence: TGTGCCAGCACCTCAACCCCGGGGGCTAACTATGGCTACACCTTC.

The chain has TRBV7-9 and TRBJ2-1; D not resolved. Germline loops: CDR1 SEHNR, CDR2 FQNEAQ (reference sequence). The CDR3 is 11 amino acids. Trimming removed 3 bases at V and 9 bases at J, with 6 bases between. The CDR3 coding sequence is TGTGCCAGCAGCTTCGAGGTTGAGCAGTTCTTC. This encodes CASSFEVEQFF.

In nucleotides, the CDR3 is TGTGCCAGCAGCTTCGGTGGAGGGGAGGTTGGCTATGGCTACACCTTC. This gives the protein CASSFGGGEVGYGYTF. The rearrangement uses TRBV7-9 and TRBJ1-2; D is possibly TRBD1 (5 bases). V was pared by 3 bases and J by 4 bases, with 18 bases between. The CDR3 is 16 amino acids. Germline assignment: CDR1 SEHNR and CDR2 FQNEAQ (reference sequence).

The CDR3: CSVEVLEGAFTEAFF. CDR3 nucleotide sequence: TGCAGCGTTGAAGTGCTAGAGGGGGCTTTCACTGAAGCTTTCTTT. The J gene is TRBJ1-1, the V gene TRBV29-1, with 7 bases that match TRBD1. The CDR3 length is 15 residues. The J segment lost 4 bases and the V segment lost 1 base, leaving 9 bases of the junction unmatched. Germline lookup yields CDR1 SQVTM and CDR2 ANQGSEA.

The rearrangement uses TRBV5-6 and TRBJ2-1; D assignment may be TRBD1 or TRBD2 (5 bases each). The V end lost 0 bases, the J end lost 5 bases, and 9 bases lay between the germline ends. CDR1 is SGHDT and CDR2 is YYEEEE in the germline V gene. This CDR3 is built from 14 residues. The CDR3 loop reads CASSLARDDNEQFF. CDR3 nucleotide sequence: TGTGCCAGCAGCTTGGCGAGGGACGACAATGAGCAGTTCTTC.

The chain couples TRBV12-3 or TRBV12-4 to TRBJ2-3, with TRBD1 matching over 8 bases. V trimming: 3 bases; J trimming: 5 bases; junction bases outside the gene matches: 4. CDR3 length: 14 residues. This CDR3 reads CASSFTGGEDTQYF. The CDR3 region has the DNA TGTGCCAGCAGTTTCACAGGGGGAGAAGATACGCAGTATTTT.

To note about this clonotype: An end of the junction does not agree with germline; a read error may underlie this. The V gene is TRBV4-3, the J gene TRBJ2-7; maybe TRBD2 (6 bases). Germline V gene sequence: CDR1 LGHNA, CDR2 YSLEER. The CDR3 is made up of 14 amino acids. CDR3 nucleotide sequence: TGCGTCAGCAGCCAAGGCGCGCTAGCGTACGAGCAGTACTTC. Translating it yields CVSSQGALAYEQYF.

This chain connects TRBV9 to TRBJ1-5, with unresolved D. There are 15 residues in the CDR3. Trimming shortened V by 0 bases and J by 0 bases, and 7 bases separated the two germline ends. Germline CDR1 and CDR2: SGDLS and YYNGEE. CDR3 residues: CASSVDSGSNQPQHF. Written as DNA, the CDR3 is TGTGCCAGCAGCGTAGATTCGGGTAGCAATCAGCCCCAGCATTTT.

The sample holds one count of this clonotype. The chain carries TRBV6-2 or TRBV6-3 and TRBJ2-3; D not resolved. Germline V gene lookup returns CDR1 MNHEY and CDR2 SVGEGT. V was clipped by 2 bases and J by 4 bases, with 4 bases between them. The CDR3 loop spans 12 amino acids. The DNA of the CDR3 is TGTGCCAGCAGTTACGATGCAGATACGCAGTATTTT. It codes for CASSYDADTQYF.

This chain connects TRBV9 to TRBJ2-1; tentative D call: TRBD2 (5 bases). The CDR3 runs to 14 residues. Trimming left V 0 bases short and J 8 bases short, with 12 bases between. Looked up from germline, CDR1 is SGDLS and CDR2 is YYNGEE. In DNA, the CDR3 is TGTGCCAGCAGCGTAGATTCCTCCGGGGATGAGCAGTTCTTC. It yields the protein CASSVDSSGDEQFF.

The genes are TRBV2 and TRBJ1-5, with 8 bases lining up with TRBD1. Germline V CDR1 and CDR2: SNHLY, FYNNEI. The V gene end was trimmed by 3 bases and the J gene end by 7 bases; junction bases not matched to a gene: 8. CDR3 length: 15 residues. The CDR3 DNA sequence: TGTGCCAGCAGTGAGACTGGACAGGGTATACAGCCCCAGCATTTT. Translated, it gives CASSETGQGIQPQHF. Full variable domain (missing parts from reference TRBV2 and TRBJ1-5): EPEVTQTPSHQVTQMGQEVILRCVPISNHLYFYWYRQILGQKVEFLVSFYNNEISEKSEIFDDQFSVERPDGSNFTLKIRSTKLEDSAMYFCASSETGQGIQPQHFGDGTRLSIL.

The chain uses TRBV10-3 and TRBJ2-4; D tentatively fits TRBD1 or TRBD2 (5 bases each). V was trimmed by 4 bases and J by 5 bases, leaving 9 bases between them. The V gene's germline CDR1 is ENHRY and CDR2 SYGVKD. CDR3 size: 13 residues. The CDR3 DNA sequence: TGTGCCATCAGTGGGGGACCAGAAAACATTCAGTACTTC. It is translated as CAISGGPENIQYF.

The chain links TRBV27 to TRBJ2-5; D tentatively fits TRBD1 or TRBD2 (7 bases each). Trimming took off 3 bases at V and 11 bases at J, with 16 bases between the two ends. This CDR3 region has 13 residues. Germline CDR1 and CDR2: MNHEY and SMNVEV (reference sequence). The CDR3 region is CASSFDTQGGQYF. DNA for the CDR3: TGTGCCAGCAGTTTCGACACCCAGGGGGGGCAGTACTTC.

The table lists this clonotype with a count of one. The J gene is TRBJ1-2, the V gene TRBV4-2; D is unclear. This CDR3 is 15 amino acids long. Germline CDR1 LGHNA, CDR2 YNFKEQ. V lost 0 bases to trimming and J lost 8 bases, with 16 bases between them. CDR3 nucleotides: TGTGCCAGCAGCCAAGATTTGACCTCCGAGAGCGGCTACACCTTC. Protein sequence: CASSQDLTSESGYTF.

The table lists this clonotype with a few counts. The V gene is TRBV3-1, the J gene TRBJ2-4; 7 nucleotides agree with TRBD2. The CDR3 has 11 amino acids. The germline V gene encodes CDR1 LGHDT and CDR2 YNNKEL (reference sequence). The CDR3 DNA follows: TGTGCAGCGGGAATCAAAAACATTCAGTACTTC. Translating it yields CAAGIKNIQYF.

The CDR3 coding sequence is TGTGCCAGCAGCTTAAGGGGATCCGGACAGGGGAGCAATGAGCAGTTCTTC. This gives the protein CASSLRGSGQGSNEQFF. V usage is TRBV7-8 and J usage is TRBJ2-1; 9 nucleotides agree with TRBD1. The CDR3 sequence is 17 residues long. After removal of 2 bases from V and 6 bases from J, the junction contained 11 bases not matched to a gene. CDR1 and CDR2 from the germline V gene are SGHVS and FQNEAQ.

The rearrangement joins TRBV20-1 to TRBJ1-2; 7 bases match TRBD1. J lost 4 bases, V lost 6 bases, and 8 bases had no gene match. The germline CDR1 and CDR2 sequences are DFQATT and SNEGSKA (reference sequence). The length of the CDR3 is 13 residues. CDR3 DNA: TGCAGTGCCACGACAGGGATCGGCTATGGCTACACCTTC. Translating it yields CSATTGIGYGYTF.